Listed here are 12 T cell receptor beta chains from one sample, sequenced in a study of PD-1 blockade in classical Hodgkin lymphoma. This table comes from immunoSEQ multiplex PCR, and its TCRdb copy is limited to in-frame clones, with some not included. This table has approximately 73,000 clones, 90% to 95% appearing once. After autologous stem cell transplantation all patients relapsed, and prior brentuximab vedotin exposure differed between cohorts. The material sequenced was peripheral blood mononuclear cells (PBMCs), taken at baseline. These TCRs come from a human donor with classical Hodgkin lymphoma.

The V gene is TRBV5-8, the J gene TRBJ1-2; D perhaps matches TRBD1 (6 bases). CDR1 is SGHTS and CDR2 is YDEGEE in the germline V gene. The CDR3 contains 13 residues. Between the trimmed V and J ends, which lost 5 bases and 4 bases, there was a span of 12 bases. The DNA for the CDR3 is TGTGCCAGCAGGCTAAGGGGGGGCTATGGCTACACCTTC. This translates into CASRLRGGYGYTF.

V is TRBV30 and J is TRBJ1-5; tentative D call: TRBD1 (5 bases). The CDR3 loop spans 17 amino acids. V dropped 0 bases and J dropped 1 base, with 16 bases sitting between them. The germline V gene has CDR1 GTSNPN and CDR2 SVGIG (reference sequence). The CDR3 sequence: CAWSVVLNRDSNQPQHF. CDR3 coding DNA: TGTGCCTGGAGTGTAGTTTTGAACCGGGACAGCAATCAGCCCCAGCATTTT.

The gene calls are TRBV7-2 and TRBJ2-2, with 8 bases identical to TRBD2. Trimming removed 4 bases from V and 0 bases from J; junction bases left unmatched: 4. The CDR3 loop spans 16 amino acids. Germline V gives CDR1 SGHTA, CDR2 FQGNSA. The CDR3 sequence: CASSYSSGSNTGELFF. The CDR3 nucleotides are TGTGCCAGCAGCTACTCTAGCGGGTCGAACACCGGGGAGCTGTTTTTT. The full variable domain, in which reference TRBV7-2 and TRBJ2-2 provide the parts outside the CDR3, is GAGVSQSPSNKVTEKGKDVELRCDPISGHTALYWYRQSLGQGLEFLIYFQGNSAPDKSGLPSDRFSAERTGGSVSTLTIQRTQQEDSAVYLCASSYSSGSNTGELFFGEGSRLTVL.

The rearrangement uses TRBV5-5 and TRBJ1-6; no clear D gene. From germline, CDR1 is SGHKS and CDR2 YYEKEE (reference sequence). Trimming shortened V by 0 bases and J by 6 bases, and 16 bases separated the two germline ends. The CDR3 is 17 amino acids. The DNA for the CDR3 is TGTGCCAGCAGCTTGGACTTTGCAGAAGGGATTAATTCACCCCTCCACTTT. Residues: CASSLDFAEGINSPLHF.

The J gene is TRBJ2-7, the V gene TRBV19, with 8 bases fitting TRBD1. Germline V lookup: CDR1 LNHDA, CDR2 SQIVND (reference sequence). With 4 bases clipped from V and 1 base from J, the junction kept 6 bases outside the gene matches. The CDR3 runs to 15 residues. The CDR3 bases are TGTGCCAGTAGTAGCGGGCAGGGGGCTTCCTACGAGCAGTACTTC. Amino acids: CASSSGQGASYEQYF.

The chain links TRBV28 to TRBJ2-5; D is unclear. Germline V gives CDR1 MDHEN, CDR2 SYDVKM. The germline V and J ends were trimmed by 5 bases and 4 bases, with 14 bases remaining between them. This CDR3 has 14 residues. CDR3 in DNA: TGTGCCAGCAGTCCCACGGGCCTGGGAGAGACCCAGTACTTC. Residues: CASSPTGLGETQYF. Together with reference TRBV28 and TRBJ2-5, the CDR3 gives the full variable domain: DVKVTQSSRYLVKRTGEKVFLECVQDMDHENMFWYRQDPGLGLRLIYFSYDVKMKEKGDIPEGYSVSREKKERFSLILESASTNQTSMYLCASSPTGLGETQYFGPGTRLLVL.

V and J are TRBV9 and TRBJ2-2, with no clear D. This CDR3 comprises 15 residues. The germline V gene has CDR1 SGDLS and CDR2 YYNGEE. Trimming took off 1 base at V and 0 bases at J, with 7 bases between the two ends. The CDR3 DNA reads TGTGCCAGCAGCGTAAACAGCCCGAACACCGGGGAGCTGTTTTTT. This encodes CASSVNSPNTGELFF. The whole variable domain, filled in from reference TRBV9 and TRBJ2-2, reads DSGVTQTPKHLITATGQRVTLRCSPRSGDLSVYWYQQSLDQGLQFLIQYYNGEERAKGNILERFSAQQFPDLHSELNLSSLELGDSALYFCASSVNSPNTGELFFGEGSRLTVL.

This sequence joins TRBV27 and TRBJ2-7; D is possibly TRBD2 (5 bases). Trimming shortened V by 10 bases and J by 1 base, and 14 bases separated the two germline ends. There are 13 residues in the CDR3. Germline V gene sequence: CDR1 MNHEY, CDR2 SMNVEV (reference sequence). The CDR3 region is CAIETRRSYEQYF. In DNA form, the CDR3 reads TGTGCCATAGAGACAAGGAGGTCCTACGAGCAGTACTTC.

The chain has TRBV7-9 and TRBJ1-5, with 7 bases lining up with TRBD1. CDR3 length equals 15 residues. J lost 4 bases, V lost 7 bases, and 10 bases had no gene match. Germline loops: CDR1 SEHNR, CDR2 FQNEAQ (reference sequence). DNA of the CDR3: TGTGCCAGCAACAAAGACAGGGTCCCAAATCAGCCCCAGCATTTT. This encodes CASNKDRVPNQPQHF. Together with reference TRBV7-9 and TRBJ1-5, the CDR3 gives the full variable domain: DTGVSQNPRHKITKRGQNVTFRCDPISEHNRLYWYRQTLGQGPEFLTYFQNEAQLEKSRLLSDRFSAERPKGSFSTLEIQRTEQGDSAMYLCASNKDRVPNQPQHFGDGTRLSIL.

This chain links TRBV10-1 with TRBJ2-7, with 7 bases identical to TRBD2. V lost 7 bases and J lost 2; bases outside the gene matches: 5. CDR1 and CDR2 (germline): WNHNN, SYGVQD (reference sequence). The CDR3 is made up of 13 amino acids. DNA of the CDR3: TGCGCCAGCACCAGGCTAGCGGCCTACGAGCAGTACTTC. As protein: CASTRLAAYEQYF.

The V call is TRBV30, the J call TRBJ1-2, with a tentative D call TRBD1 (5 bases). The CDR3 covers 14 residues. Germline V gives CDR1 GTSNPN, CDR2 SVGIG (reference sequence). V was cut by 4 bases and J by 3 bases, with 15 bases left in between. DNA for the CDR3: TGTGCCTGGACCGGGACGGTGCTTCACTATGGCTACACCTTC. Translating gives CAWTGTVLHYGYTF.

This clone has a single count. The rearrangement joins TRBV29-1 to TRBJ2-2; no clear D gene. This CDR3 comprises 14 residues. Germline V gene sequence: CDR1 SQVTM, CDR2 ANQGSEA. The V and J ends lost 4 bases and 6 bases respectively, with 15 bases between them. CDR3 in amino acids: CSVVVWDRSGELFF. In DNA form, the CDR3 reads TGCAGCGTTGTGGTGTGGGATCGATCCGGGGAGCTGTTTTTT.